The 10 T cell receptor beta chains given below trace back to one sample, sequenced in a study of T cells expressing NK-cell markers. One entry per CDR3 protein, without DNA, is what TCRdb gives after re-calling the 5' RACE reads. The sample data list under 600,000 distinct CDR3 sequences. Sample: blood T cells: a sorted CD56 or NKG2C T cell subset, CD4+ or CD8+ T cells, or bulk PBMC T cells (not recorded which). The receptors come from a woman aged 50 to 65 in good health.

CDR3 amino acids: CASSRTSGIGTDTQYF. V and J are TRBV3-1 and TRBJ2-3; TCRdb's D call, TRBD2, is unchecked because there is no DNA. CDR1 is LGHDT, CDR2 YNNKEL, per germline (reference sequence). The CDR3 consists of 16 residues.

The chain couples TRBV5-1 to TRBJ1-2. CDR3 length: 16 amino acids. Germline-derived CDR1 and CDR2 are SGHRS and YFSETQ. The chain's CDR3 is CASSQNRRRDADGYTF.

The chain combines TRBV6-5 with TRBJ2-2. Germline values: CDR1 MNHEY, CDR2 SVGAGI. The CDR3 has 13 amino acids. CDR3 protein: CASSYQWSGELFF.

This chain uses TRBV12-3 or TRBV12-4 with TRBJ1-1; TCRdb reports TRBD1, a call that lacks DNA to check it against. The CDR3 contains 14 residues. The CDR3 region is CASSPPGAGTEAFF.

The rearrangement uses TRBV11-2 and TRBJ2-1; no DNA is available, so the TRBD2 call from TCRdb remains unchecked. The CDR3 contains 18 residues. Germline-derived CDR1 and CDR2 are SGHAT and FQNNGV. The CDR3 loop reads CASSPAGLNPISYNEQFF.

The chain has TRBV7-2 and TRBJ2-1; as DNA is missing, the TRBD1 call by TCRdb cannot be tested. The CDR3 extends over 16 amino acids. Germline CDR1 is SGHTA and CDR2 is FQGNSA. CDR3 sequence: CASTLVGTSAYNEQFF.

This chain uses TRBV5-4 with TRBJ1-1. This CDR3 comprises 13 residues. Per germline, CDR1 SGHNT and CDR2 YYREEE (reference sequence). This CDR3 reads CASSPGPYTEAFF.

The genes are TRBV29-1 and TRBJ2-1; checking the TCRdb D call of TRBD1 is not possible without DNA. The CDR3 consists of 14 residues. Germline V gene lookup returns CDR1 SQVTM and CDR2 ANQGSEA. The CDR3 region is CSSSDRGFFNEQFF.

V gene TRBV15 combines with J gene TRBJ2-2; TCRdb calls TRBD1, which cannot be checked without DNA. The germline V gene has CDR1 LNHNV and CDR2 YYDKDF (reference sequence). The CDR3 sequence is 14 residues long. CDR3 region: CATSGDRVAGELFF.

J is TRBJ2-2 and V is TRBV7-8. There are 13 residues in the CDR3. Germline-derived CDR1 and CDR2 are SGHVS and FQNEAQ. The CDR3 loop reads CASSFAGSGELFF. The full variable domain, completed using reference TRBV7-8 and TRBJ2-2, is GAGVSQSPRYKVAKRGQDVALRCDPISGHVSLFWYQQALGQGPEFLTYFQNEAQLDKSGLPSDRFFAERPEGSVSTLKIQRTQQEDSAVYLCASSFAGSGELFFGEGSRLTVL.